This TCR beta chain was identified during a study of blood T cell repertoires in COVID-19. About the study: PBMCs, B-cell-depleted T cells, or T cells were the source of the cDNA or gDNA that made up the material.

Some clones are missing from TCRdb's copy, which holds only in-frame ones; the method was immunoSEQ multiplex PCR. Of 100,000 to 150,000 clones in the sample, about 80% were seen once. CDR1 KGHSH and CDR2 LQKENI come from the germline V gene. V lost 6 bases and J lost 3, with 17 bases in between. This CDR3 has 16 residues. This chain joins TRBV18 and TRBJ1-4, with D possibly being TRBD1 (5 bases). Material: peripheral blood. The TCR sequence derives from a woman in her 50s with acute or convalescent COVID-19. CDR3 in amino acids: CASSLQKGFANEKLFF. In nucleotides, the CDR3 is TGTGCCAGCTCCCTCCAAAAGGGGTTCGCTAATGAAAAACTGTTTTTT.